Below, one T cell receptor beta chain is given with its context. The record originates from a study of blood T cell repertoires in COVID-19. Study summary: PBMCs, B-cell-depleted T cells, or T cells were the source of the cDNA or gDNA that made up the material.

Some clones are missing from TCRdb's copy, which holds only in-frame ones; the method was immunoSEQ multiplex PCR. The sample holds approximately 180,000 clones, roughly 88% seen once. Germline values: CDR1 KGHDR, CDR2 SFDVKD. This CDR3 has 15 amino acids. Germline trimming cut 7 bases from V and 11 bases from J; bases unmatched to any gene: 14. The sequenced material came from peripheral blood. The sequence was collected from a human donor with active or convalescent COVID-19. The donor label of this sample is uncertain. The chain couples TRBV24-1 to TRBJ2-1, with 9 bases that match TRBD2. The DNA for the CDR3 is TGTGCCACCAGCCCGGGGCTAGCGGGGAGAGGTAAGCAGTTCTTC. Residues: CATSPGLAGRGKQFF.